This passage covers 24 T cell receptor beta chains from one sample sequenced in a study of cytomegalovirus exposure and HLA in healthy donors. The study ran its PCR with 60 Vbeta and 13 Jbeta primers. The data were produced by immunoSEQ multiplex PCR, yet TCRdb's version contains in-frame clones alone and is incomplete. This sample has under 200,000 clones, with over 65% found just once. The sample taken for sequencing was PBMCs. These receptor sequences come from a woman aged 25-40 years in good health and CMV-seronegative.

This clone was observed a handful of times. The chain is built from TRBV7-2 and TRBJ2-5; a weak D match, TRBD2 (6 bases). Germline-derived CDR1 and CDR2 are SGHTA and FQGNSA. Trimming shortened V by 1 base and J by 2 bases, and 14 bases separated the two germline ends. The CDR3 contains 16 residues. The CDR3 DNA follows: TGTGCCAGCAGCTTAGGGCCCCGGGGGAGACAAGAGACCCAGTACTTC. Its protein is CASSLGPRGRQETQYF.

V and J are TRBV4-2 and TRBJ2-5; TRBD2 matches at 7 bases. The J call could be wrong; TRBJ2-7 is a better fit for the DNA end. This CDR3 region has 17 residues. CDR1 LGHNA and CDR2 YNFKEQ come from the germline V gene. The CDR3: CASSQEGGGESSYEQYF. The CDR3 nucleotides are TGTGCCAGCAGCCAAGAGGGGGGAGGGGAGAGCTCCTACGAGCAGTACTTC.

The V and J genes are TRBV9 and TRBJ2-3, with a tentative D call TRBD1 (7 bases). The CDR3 loop spans 19 amino acids. Germline CDR1 is SGDLS and CDR2 is YYNGEE. Trimming stripped 3 bases from V and 0 bases from J, with 23 bases between. CDR3 DNA sequence: TGTGCCAGCAGCGAGGAGGGGGCGATTTACCGCCTTAGCACAGATACGCAGTATTTT. It encodes CASSEEGAIYRLSTDTQYF.

The chain links TRBV7-9 to TRBJ1-1; D uncertain. V lost 10 bases and J 1 base, leaving 10 bases between the germline ends. Germline-derived CDR1 and CDR2 are SEHNR and FQNEAQ (reference sequence). The CDR3 has 12 amino acids. Here the CDR3 DNA reads TGTGCCATGGACTCTTGGAACACTGAAGCTTTCTTT. This sequence encodes CAMDSWNTEAFF.

V is TRBV30 and J is TRBJ1-1, with D possibly being TRBD1 (5 bases). Trimming removed 7 bases from V and 0 bases from J, with 15 bases in between. CDR1 is GTSNPN and CDR2 is SVGIG in the germline V gene (reference sequence). This CDR3 is built from 14 residues. The CDR3: CASQGIGMNTEAFF. The DNA for the CDR3 is TGTGCCTCTCAGGGAATCGGTATGAACACTGAAGCTTTCTTT.

The chain employs TRBV5-6 and TRBJ2-3; D is perhaps TRBD1 (5 bases). Trimming took off 3 bases at V and 3 bases at J, with 8 bases between the two ends. This CDR3 has 13 residues. Per germline, CDR1 SGHDT and CDR2 YYEEEE. DNA for the CDR3: TGTGCCAGCAGCTCATCAGGGACAGATACGCAGTATTTT. Residues: CASSSSGTDTQYF.

This sequence joins TRBV7-8 and TRBJ2-5, with 13 bases matching TRBD2. The V gene end was trimmed by 5 bases and the J gene end by 0 bases; junction bases not matched to a gene: 0. CDR1 and CDR2 (germline): SGHVS, FQNEAQ. This CDR3 is built from 15 residues. The CDR3 region is CASSGTSGDQETQYF. DNA of the CDR3: TGTGCCAGCAGCGGGACTAGCGGGGACCAAGAGACCCAGTACTTC.

CDR3 DNA: TGCAGCATCGGGACAGCGAATGGCTACACCTTC. It yields the protein CSIGTANGYTF. This rearrangement joins TRBV29-1 to TRBJ1-2, with 7 bases aligning to TRBD1. Unmatched junction bases numbered 6, after V lost 8 bases and J lost 6 bases. Germline loops: CDR1 SQVTM, CDR2 ANQGSEA. The CDR3 is 11 amino acids.

This clone occurred a few times. V gene TRBV9 combines with J gene TRBJ2-2; D might be TRBD1 (5 bases). The CDR3 consists of 14 residues. V dropped 3 bases and J dropped 8 bases, with 14 bases sitting between them. Germline assignment: CDR1 SGDLS and CDR2 YYNGEE. The CDR3 nucleotides read TGTGCCAGCAGCGCTATAGGGGCTAGGGGGGAGCTGTTTTTT. Residues: CASSAIGARGELFF.

CDR3 sequence reads: CASRNQGLYQPQHF. Here the CDR3 DNA reads TGTGCCAGCAGAAATCAGGGATTGTATCAGCCCCAGCATTTT. The chain has TRBV6-5 and TRBJ1-5, with D possibly matching TRBD1 (5 bases). V lost 6 bases to trimming and J lost 5 bases, with 14 bases between them. The CDR3 spans 14 residues. CDR1 is MNHEY and CDR2 is SVGAGI in the germline V gene.

This rearrangement joins TRBV4-1 to TRBJ2-7; D gene ambiguous. V lost 0 bases, J lost 2 bases, and 5 bases lay in between. In germline, CDR1 is MGHRA, CDR2 YSYEKL. This CDR3 comprises 13 residues. DNA for the CDR3: TGCGCCAGCAGCCAAGACAGGACCTACGAGCAGTACTTC. Amino acids: CASSQDRTYEQYF.

This clone was observed a single time. V usage is TRBV28 and J usage is TRBJ2-7, with 10 nucleotides matching TRBD1. The germline V gene encodes CDR1 MDHEN and CDR2 SYDVKM. The J segment lost 0 bases and the V segment lost 4 bases, leaving 3 bases of the junction unmatched. This CDR3 contains 15 residues. Here the CDR3 reads CASSSGTGASYEQYF. CDR3 DNA sequence: TGTGCCAGCAGTTCCGGGACAGGGGCCTCCTACGAGCAGTACTTC.

This chain connects TRBV7-2 to TRBJ2-7, with TRBD2 identical over 11 bases. Losses at the gene ends were 2 bases for V and 1 base for J; bases not matched to a gene: 1. Germline CDR1 reads SGHTA; CDR2 reads FQGNSA. The CDR3 spans 15 residues. This chain's CDR3 is CASSLTSGRSYEQYF. The CDR3, as DNA: TGTGCCAGCAGCTTAACTAGCGGGAGATCCTACGAGCAGTACTTC.

The genes are TRBV2 and TRBJ2-3, with 9 bases fitting TRBD2. The CDR3 runs 15 residues. Trimming at V came to 3 bases and at J to 4 bases, leaving 5 bases not matched to a gene. The germline V gene encodes CDR1 SNHLY and CDR2 FYNNEI. The CDR3 nucleotides read TGTGCCAGCAGTGAGCTAGCGGGGACACCAGATACGCAGTATTTT. It encodes CASSELAGTPDTQYF.

The CDR3 region has the DNA TGTGCCAGCAGCCAAGATAAGGGACAGGGGGGAAAGAATCAGCCCCAGCATTTT. It translates to CASSQDKGQGGKNQPQHF. The chain carries TRBV4-2 and TRBJ1-5; 11 nucleotides align to TRBD1. The germline V gene has CDR1 LGHNA and CDR2 YNFKEQ. This CDR3 is 18 amino acids long. V trimming: 0 bases; J trimming: 4 bases; junction bases outside the gene matches: 8.

The CDR3 protein is CASSYSNGVTDTQYF. CDR3 nucleotides: TGTGCCAGCAGTTACTCGAACGGGGTTACAGATACGCAGTATTTT. The V gene is TRBV6-5, the J gene TRBJ2-3; TRBD2 is a possible D gene (5 bases). Trimming took 0 bases from V and 3 from J, leaving 10 bases between them. Germline V lookup: CDR1 MNHEY, CDR2 SVGAGI. CDR3 size: 15 residues.

This sequence joins TRBV29-1 and TRBJ2-1; no clear D gene. This CDR3 is 14 amino acids long. The germline V and J ends were trimmed by 8 bases and 0 bases, with 14 bases remaining between them. The V gene's germline CDR1 is SQVTM and CDR2 ANQGSEA. CDR3 sequence (DNA): TGCAGCTCATTTACGGTGAGCTCCTACAATGAGCAGTTCTTC. Translation gives CSSFTVSSYNEQFF.

This clone came up once. The genes are TRBV19 and TRBJ1-5, with TRBD1 identical over 7 bases. V lost 10 bases and J lost 7; bases outside the gene matches: 13. The CDR3 totals 14 residues. CDR1 LNHDA and CDR2 SQIVND come from the germline V gene (reference sequence). The chain's CDR3 is CATARGPSGQPQHF. In DNA form, the CDR3 reads TGTGCCACTGCGAGGGGGCCCTCCGGGCAGCCCCAGCATTTT.

The J gene is TRBJ2-7, the V gene TRBV4-1; 9 bases are a match to TRBD2. The junction had 15 bases not matched to a gene; V was cut back by 2 bases and J by 4 bases. This CDR3 spans 18 amino acids. Germline CDR1 reads MGHRA; CDR2 reads YSYEKL. The CDR3 here is CASSQLGAGGAPEYEQYF. The DNA of the CDR3 is TGCGCCAGCAGCCAACTGGGAGCGGGGGGAGCTCCGGAATACGAGCAGTACTTC.

The rearrangement links TRBV6-7 to TRBJ1-5, with TRBD1 as a possible D gene (5 bases). TRBV6-7 is assigned to the ORF class and has an uncertain function. Trimming pared 10 bases from V and 6 bases from J, leaving 16 bases between. The CDR3 sequence is 13 residues long. CDR3 residues: CATASGPPQPQHF. The CDR3 nucleotides read TGTGCCACCGCATCAGGGCCCCCTCAGCCCCAGCATTTT.

The chain employs TRBV7-9 and TRBJ2-3; 13 positions agree with TRBD2. The CDR3 is 16 residues long. In germline, CDR1 is SEHNR, CDR2 FQNEAQ (reference sequence). J gave up 0 bases and V 8 bases, and 5 bases lay outside the gene matches. CDR3 in DNA: TGTGCCAGCTCCGGGACTAGCGGGGCTAGCACAGATACGCAGTATTTT. Its translation: CASSGTSGASTDTQYF.

Only a few counts were recorded for this clone. The chain links TRBV5-6 to TRBJ1-1; D ambiguous. The V end was cut by 2 bases, the J end by 0 bases, with 2 bases between. This CDR3 is built from 12 residues. Looked up from germline, CDR1 is SGHDT and CDR2 is YYEEEE. DNA for the CDR3: TGTGCCAGCAGCTTCTTGAACACTGAAGCTTTCTTT. Its translation is CASSFLNTEAFF.

For this clone: This sample includes further DNA sequences coding for the same CDR3. J is TRBJ1-1 and V is TRBV19; maybe TRBD1 (5 bases). The germline gives CDR1 LNHDA, CDR2 SQIVND (reference sequence). The CDR3 runs to 14 residues. V was shortened by 3 bases and J by 1 base, with 9 bases between the two germline ends. CDR3 loop: CASSIGQGNTEAFF. CDR3 nucleotides: TGTGCCAGTAGTATTGGGCAGGGGAACACTGAAGCTTTCTTT.

The V call is TRBV7-2, the J call TRBJ1-3; the D is unclear. The germline gives CDR1 SGHTA, CDR2 FQGNSA. Trimming took 1 base from V and 3 from J, leaving 4 bases between them. CDR3 length equals 13 residues. The CDR3 bases are TGTGCCAGCAGCTTAGGTAGTGGAAACACCATATATTTT. Amino acids: CASSLGSGNTIYF.